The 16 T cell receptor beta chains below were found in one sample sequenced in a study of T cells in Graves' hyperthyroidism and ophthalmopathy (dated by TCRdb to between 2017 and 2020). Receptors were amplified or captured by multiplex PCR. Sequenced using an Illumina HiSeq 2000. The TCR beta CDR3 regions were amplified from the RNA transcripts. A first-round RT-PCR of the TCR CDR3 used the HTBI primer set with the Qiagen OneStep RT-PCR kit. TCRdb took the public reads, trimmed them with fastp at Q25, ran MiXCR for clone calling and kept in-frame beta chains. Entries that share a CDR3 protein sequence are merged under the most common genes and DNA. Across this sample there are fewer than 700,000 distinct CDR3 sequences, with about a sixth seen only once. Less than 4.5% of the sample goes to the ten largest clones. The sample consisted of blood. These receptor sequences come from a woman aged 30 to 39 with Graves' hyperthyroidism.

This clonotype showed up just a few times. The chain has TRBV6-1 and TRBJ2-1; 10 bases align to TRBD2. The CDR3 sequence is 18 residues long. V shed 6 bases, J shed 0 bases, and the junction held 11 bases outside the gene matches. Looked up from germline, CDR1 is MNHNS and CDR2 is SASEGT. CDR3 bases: TGTGCCAGCAGCCAACCGGGACTAGCGTTTAGCTCCTACAATGAGCAGTTCTTC. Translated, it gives CASSQPGLAFSSYNEQFF.

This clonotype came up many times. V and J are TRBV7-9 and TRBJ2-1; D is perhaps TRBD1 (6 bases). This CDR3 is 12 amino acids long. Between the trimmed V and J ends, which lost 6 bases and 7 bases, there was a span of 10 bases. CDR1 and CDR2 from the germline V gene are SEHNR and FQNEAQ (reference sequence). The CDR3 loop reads CASRWTANEQFF. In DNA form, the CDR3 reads TGTGCCAGCAGATGGACAGCGAATGAGCAGTTCTTC. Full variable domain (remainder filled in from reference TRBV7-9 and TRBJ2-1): DTGVSQNPRHKITKRGQNVTFRCDPISEHNRLYWYRQTLGQGPEFLTYFQNEAQLEKSRLLSDRFSAERPKGSFSTLEIQRTEQGDSAMYLCASRWTANEQFFGPGTRLTVL.

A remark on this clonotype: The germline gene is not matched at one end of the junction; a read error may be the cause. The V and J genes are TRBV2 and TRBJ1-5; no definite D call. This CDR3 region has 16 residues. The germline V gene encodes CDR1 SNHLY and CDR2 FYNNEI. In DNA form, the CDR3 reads TGTGCCGGCAGTGATATGGGGATCAGAGCGAATCAGCCCCAGCATTTT. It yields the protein CAGSDMGIRANQPQHF.

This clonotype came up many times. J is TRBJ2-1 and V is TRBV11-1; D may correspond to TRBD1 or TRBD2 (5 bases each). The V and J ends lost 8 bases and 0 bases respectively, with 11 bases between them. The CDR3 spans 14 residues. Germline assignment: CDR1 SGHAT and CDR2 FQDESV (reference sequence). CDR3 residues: CASGRDVSYNEQFF. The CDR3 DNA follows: TGTGCCAGCGGCCGGGACGTCTCCTACAATGAGCAGTTCTTC.

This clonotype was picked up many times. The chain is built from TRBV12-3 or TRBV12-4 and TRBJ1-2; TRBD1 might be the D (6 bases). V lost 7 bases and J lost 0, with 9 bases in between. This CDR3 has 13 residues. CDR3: CASTRGSNYGYTF. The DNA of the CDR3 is TGTGCCAGCACCAGGGGTTCTAACTATGGCTACACCTTC.

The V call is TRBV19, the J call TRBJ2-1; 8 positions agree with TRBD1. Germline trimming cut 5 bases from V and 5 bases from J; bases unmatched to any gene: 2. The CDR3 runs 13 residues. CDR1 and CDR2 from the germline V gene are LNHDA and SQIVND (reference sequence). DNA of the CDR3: TGTGCCAGTAGTTGGACAGGGAACAATGAGCAGTTCTTC. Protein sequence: CASSWTGNNEQFF.

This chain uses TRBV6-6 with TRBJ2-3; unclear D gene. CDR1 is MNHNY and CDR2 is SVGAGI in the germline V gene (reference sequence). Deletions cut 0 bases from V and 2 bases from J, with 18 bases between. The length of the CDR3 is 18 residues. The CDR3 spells CASSYSSLLADLTDTQYF. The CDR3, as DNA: TGTGCCAGCAGTTACTCATCCCTCCTGGCAGATCTCACAGATACGCAGTATTTT.

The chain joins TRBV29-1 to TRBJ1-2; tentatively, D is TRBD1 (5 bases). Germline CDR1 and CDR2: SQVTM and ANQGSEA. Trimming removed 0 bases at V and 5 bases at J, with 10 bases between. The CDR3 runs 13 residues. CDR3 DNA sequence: TGCAGCGTTGAAGACCAGGGTTGGTATGGCTACACCTTC. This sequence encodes CSVEDQGWYGYTF.

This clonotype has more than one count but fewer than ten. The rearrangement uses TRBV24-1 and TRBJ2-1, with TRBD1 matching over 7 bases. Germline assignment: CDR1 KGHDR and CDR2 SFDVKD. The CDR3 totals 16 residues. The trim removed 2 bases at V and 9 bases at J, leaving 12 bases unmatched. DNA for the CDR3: TGTGCCACCAGTGATTATTCCGGGACAGAGATCGGTGAGCAGTTCTTC. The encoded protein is CATSDYSGTEIGEQFF.

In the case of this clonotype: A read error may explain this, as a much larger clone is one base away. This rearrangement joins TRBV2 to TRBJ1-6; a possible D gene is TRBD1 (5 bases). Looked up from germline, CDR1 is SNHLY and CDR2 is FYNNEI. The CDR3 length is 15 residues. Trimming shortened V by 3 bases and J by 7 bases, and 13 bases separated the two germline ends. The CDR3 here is CASSDRTGANSPLHF. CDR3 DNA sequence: TGTGCCAGCAGTGATCGTACAGGAGCGAATTCACCCCTCCACTTT. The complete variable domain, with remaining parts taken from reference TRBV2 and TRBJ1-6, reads EPEVTQTPSHQVTQMGQEVILRCVPISNHLYFYWYRQILGQKVEFLVSFYNNEISEKSEIFDDQFSVERPDGSNFTLKIRSTKLEDSAMYFCASSDRTGANSPLHFGNGTRLTVT.

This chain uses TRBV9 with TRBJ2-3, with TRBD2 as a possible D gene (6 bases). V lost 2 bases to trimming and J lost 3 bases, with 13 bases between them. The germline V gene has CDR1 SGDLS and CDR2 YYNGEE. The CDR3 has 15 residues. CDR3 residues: CASSVREQGTDTQYF. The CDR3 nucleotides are TGTGCCAGCAGCGTCCGGGAGCAAGGTACAGATACGCAGTATTTT.

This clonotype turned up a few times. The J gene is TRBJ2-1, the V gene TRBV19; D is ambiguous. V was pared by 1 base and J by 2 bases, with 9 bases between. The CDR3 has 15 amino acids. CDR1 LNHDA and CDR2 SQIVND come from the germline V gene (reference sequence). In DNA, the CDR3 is TGTGCCAGTAGTATAGGAGGTACGACCTACAATGAGCAGTTCTTC. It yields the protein CASSIGGTTYNEQFF.

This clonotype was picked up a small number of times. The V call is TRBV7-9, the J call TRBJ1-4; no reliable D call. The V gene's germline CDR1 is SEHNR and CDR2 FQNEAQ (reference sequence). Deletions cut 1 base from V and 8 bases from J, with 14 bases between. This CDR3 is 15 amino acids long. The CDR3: CASSLGSGVGEKLFF. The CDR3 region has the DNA TGTGCCAGCAGCTTAGGATCCGGGGTTGGAGAAAAACTGTTTTTT.

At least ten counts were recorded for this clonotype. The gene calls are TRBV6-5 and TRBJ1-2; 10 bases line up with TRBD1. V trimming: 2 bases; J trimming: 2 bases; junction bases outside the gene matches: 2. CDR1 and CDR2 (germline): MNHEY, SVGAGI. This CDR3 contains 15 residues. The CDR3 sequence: CASSYAGQGNYGYTF. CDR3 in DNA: TGTGCCAGCAGTTACGCGGGACAGGGGAACTATGGCTACACCTTC.

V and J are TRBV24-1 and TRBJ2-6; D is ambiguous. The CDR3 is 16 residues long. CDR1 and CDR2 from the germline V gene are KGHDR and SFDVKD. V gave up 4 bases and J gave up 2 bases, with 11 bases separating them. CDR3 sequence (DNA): TGTGCCACCAGTGACCCCTTGTCGGCTGGGGCCAACGTCCTGACTTTC. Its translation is CATSDPLSAGANVLTF.

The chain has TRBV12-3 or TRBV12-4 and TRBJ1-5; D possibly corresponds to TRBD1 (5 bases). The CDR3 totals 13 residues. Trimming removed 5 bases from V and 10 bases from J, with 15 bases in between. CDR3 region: CASSPRGYIPQHF. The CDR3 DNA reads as TGTGCCAGCAGTCCTAGGGGATATATTCCCCAGCATTTT.